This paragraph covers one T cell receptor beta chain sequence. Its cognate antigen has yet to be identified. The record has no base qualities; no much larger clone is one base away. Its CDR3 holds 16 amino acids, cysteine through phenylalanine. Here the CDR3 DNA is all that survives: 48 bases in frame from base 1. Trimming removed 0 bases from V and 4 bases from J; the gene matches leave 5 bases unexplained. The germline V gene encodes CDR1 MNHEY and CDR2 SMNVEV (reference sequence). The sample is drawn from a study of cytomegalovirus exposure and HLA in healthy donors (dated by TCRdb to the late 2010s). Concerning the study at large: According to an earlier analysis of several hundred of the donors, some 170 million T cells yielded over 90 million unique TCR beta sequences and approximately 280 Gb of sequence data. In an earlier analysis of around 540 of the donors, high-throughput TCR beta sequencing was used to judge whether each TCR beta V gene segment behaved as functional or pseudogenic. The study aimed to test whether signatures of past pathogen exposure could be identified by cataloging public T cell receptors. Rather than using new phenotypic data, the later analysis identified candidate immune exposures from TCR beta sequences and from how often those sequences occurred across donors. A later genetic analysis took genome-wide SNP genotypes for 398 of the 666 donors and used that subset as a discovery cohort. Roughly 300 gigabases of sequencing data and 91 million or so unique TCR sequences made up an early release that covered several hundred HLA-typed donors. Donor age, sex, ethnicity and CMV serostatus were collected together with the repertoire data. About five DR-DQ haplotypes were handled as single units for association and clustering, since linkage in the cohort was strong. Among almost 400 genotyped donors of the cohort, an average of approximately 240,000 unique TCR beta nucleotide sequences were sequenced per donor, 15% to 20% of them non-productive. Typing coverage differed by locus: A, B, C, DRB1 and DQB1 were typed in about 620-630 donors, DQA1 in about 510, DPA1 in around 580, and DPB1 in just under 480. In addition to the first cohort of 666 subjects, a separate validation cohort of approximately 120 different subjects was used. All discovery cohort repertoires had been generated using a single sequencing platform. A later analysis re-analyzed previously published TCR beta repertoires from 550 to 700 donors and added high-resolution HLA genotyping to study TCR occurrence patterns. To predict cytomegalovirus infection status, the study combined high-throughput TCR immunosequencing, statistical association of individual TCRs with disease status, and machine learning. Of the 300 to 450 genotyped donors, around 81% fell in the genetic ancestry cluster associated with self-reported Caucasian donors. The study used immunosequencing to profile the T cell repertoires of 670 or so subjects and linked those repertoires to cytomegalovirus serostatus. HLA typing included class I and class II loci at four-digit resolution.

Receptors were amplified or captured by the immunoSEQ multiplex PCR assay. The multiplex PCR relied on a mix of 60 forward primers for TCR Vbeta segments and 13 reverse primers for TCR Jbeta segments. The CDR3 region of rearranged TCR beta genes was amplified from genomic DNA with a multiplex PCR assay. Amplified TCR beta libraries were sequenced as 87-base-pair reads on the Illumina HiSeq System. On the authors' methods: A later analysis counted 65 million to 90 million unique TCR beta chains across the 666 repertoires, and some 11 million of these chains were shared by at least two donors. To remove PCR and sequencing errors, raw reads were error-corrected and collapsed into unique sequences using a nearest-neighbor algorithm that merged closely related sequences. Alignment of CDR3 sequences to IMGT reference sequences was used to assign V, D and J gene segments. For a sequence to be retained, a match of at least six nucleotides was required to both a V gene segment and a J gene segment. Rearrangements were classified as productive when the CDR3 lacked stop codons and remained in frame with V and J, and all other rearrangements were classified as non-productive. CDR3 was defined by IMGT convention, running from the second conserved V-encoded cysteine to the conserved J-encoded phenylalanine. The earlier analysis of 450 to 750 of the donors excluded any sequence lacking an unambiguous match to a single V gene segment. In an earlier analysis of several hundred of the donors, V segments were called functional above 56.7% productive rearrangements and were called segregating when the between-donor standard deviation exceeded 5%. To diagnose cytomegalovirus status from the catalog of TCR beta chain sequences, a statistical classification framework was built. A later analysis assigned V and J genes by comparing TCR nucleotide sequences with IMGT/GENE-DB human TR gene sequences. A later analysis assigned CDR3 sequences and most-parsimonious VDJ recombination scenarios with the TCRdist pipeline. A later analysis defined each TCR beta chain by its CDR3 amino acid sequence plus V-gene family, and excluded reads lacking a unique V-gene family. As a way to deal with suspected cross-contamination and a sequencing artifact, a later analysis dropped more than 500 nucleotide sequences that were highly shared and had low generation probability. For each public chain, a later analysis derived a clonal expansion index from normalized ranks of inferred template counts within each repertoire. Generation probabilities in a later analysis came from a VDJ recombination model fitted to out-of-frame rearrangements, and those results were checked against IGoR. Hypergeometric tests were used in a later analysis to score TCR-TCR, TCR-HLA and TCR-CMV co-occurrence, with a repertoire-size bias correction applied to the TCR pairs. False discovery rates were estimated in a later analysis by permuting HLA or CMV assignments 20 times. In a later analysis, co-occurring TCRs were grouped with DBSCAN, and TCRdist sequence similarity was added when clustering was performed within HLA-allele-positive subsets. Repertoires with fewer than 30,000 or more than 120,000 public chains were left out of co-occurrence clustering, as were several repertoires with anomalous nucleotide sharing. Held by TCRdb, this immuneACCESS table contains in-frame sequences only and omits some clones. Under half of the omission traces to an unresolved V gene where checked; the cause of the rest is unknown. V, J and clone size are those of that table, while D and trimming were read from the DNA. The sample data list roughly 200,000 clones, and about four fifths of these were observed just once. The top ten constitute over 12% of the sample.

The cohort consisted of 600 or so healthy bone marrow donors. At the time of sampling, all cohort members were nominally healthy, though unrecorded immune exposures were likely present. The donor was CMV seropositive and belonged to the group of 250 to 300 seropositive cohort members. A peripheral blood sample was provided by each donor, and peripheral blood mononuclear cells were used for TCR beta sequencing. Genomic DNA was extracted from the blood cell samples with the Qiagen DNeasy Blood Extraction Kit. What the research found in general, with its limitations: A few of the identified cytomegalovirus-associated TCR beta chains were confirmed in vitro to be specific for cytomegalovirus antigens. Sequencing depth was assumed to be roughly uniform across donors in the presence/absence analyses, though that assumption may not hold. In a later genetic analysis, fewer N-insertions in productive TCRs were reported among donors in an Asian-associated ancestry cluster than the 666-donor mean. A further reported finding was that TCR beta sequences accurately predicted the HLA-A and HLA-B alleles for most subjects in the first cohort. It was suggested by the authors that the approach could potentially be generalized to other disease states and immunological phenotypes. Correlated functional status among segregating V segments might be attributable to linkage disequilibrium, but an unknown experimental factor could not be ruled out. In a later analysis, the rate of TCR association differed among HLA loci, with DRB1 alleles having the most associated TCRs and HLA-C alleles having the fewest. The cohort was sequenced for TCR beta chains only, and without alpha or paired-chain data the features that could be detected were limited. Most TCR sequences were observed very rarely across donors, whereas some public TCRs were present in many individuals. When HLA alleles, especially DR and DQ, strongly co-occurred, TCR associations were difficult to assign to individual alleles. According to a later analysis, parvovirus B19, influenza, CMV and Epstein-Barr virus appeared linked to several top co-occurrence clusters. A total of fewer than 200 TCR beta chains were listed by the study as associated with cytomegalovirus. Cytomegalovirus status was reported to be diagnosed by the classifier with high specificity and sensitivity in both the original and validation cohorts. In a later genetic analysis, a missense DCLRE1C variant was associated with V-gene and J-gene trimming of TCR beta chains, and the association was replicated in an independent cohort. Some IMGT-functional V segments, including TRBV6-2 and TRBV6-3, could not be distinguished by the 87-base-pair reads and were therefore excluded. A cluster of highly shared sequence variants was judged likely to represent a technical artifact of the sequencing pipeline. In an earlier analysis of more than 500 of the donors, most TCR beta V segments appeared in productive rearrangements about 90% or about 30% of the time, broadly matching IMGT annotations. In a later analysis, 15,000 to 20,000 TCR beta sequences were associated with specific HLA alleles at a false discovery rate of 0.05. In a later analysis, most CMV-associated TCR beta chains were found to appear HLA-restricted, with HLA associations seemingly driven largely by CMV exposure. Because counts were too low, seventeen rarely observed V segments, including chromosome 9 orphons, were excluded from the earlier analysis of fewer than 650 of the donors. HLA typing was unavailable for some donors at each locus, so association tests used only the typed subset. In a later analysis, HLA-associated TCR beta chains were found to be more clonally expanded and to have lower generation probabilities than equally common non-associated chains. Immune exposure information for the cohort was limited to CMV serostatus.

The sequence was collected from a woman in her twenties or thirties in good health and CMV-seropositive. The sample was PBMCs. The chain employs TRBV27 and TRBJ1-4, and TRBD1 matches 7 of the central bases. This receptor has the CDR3 CASSLSGGAGNEKLFF. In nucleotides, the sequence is TGTGCCAGCAGTTTATCAGGGGGCGCGGGTAATGAAAAACTGTTTTTT.